The clone carrying this TCR beta chain occurred a few times. Its matching antigen is unknown. This record belongs to a study of CD8+ T cells in alopecia areata. Sorting separated CD25+CD127- cells from the CD4+ cells of about five patients. Lesional scalp punch biopsies and peripheral blood came from alopecia areata patients. CDR1 and CDR2 (germline): LNHDA, SQIVND (reference sequence). The J segment lost 0 bases and the V segment lost 8 bases, leaving 3 bases of the junction unmatched. CDR3 length: 15 amino acids. After isolation, RNA underwent reverse transcription to generate cDNA as the sequencing template. Sequenced by immunoSEQ multiplex PCR; TCRdb stores in-frame clones only, minus some. The sample has roughly 14,000 clones, roughly three fifths seen once. Study outcomes and limitations: Possibly because of HLA-related factors, TCR sharing was less clear across patients than in mice. Lesional scalp, especially alopecia totalis/universalis, showed higher clonality than normal scalp.

This TCR came from a human donor with alopecia areata. The chain links TRBV19 to TRBJ2-6, with TRBD1 matching over 8 bases. The material sequenced was CD4+ Tregs sorted from blood. As DNA, the CDR3 is TGTGCCAGTGGGACAGGCCGCTCTGGGGCCAACGTCCTGACTTTC. Its protein is CASGTGRSGANVLTF.